Below, 12 T cell receptor beta chains from the same sample are listed, as sequenced in a study of blood T cell repertoires in COVID-19 (TCRdb year 2020). Libraries came from the immunoSEQ multiplex PCR assay. What TCRdb holds here is the immuneACCESS table cut down to in-frame rearrangements. Part of the clones is not present; checked against another copy, under half of the missing clones reflect an unresolved V gene, and the others are unexplained. In this sample the table shows about 49,000 clones, over 70% of which occur a single time. Of the sample, about 5% is held by the ten largest clones. Sequencing input: peripheral blood. All receptors derive from a human donor in a cohort sampled during active COVID-19.

V is TRBV19 and J is TRBJ2-2, with D unresolved. V was cut by 5 bases and J by 6 bases, with 19 bases left in between. In germline, CDR1 is LNHDA, CDR2 SQIVND (reference sequence). This CDR3 is 16 amino acids long. This chain's CDR3 is CASSARGPASPGELFF. CDR3 nucleotide sequence: TGTGCCAGTAGTGCCCGAGGTCCGGCATCCCCCGGGGAGCTGTTTTTT.

The chain has TRBV6-1 and TRBJ1-2; D gene unclear. The germline V and J ends were trimmed by 0 bases and 8 bases, with 10 bases remaining between them. The CDR3 has 13 amino acids. Germline V gene sequence: CDR1 MNHNS, CDR2 SASEGT. The CDR3 region is CASSEAGLRGYTF. The CDR3 nucleotides are TGTGCCAGCAGTGAAGCCGGACTCCGGGGCTACACCTTC.

The rearrangement links TRBV6-5 to TRBJ2-7; maybe TRBD1 (6 bases). CDR1 MNHEY and CDR2 SVGAGI come from the germline V gene. The ends were cut back, 6 bases at V and 5 bases at J, with 14 bases in the middle. The CDR3 runs 13 residues. CDR3 nucleotides: TGTGCCAGCAGGTCTACAGGGTCCAACGAGCAGTACTTC. Protein: CASRSTGSNEQYF.

The V and J genes are TRBV30 and TRBJ2-3; D possibly corresponds to TRBD2 (5 bases). The CDR3 has 14 amino acids. Germline V CDR1 and CDR2: GTSNPN, SVGIG (reference sequence). V was shortened by 7 bases and J by 1 base, with 15 bases between the two germline ends. DNA for the CDR3: TGTGCCTCCTTCACTAGGTGGGGCACAGATACGCAGTATTTT. This encodes CASFTRWGTDTQYF.

This clone was detected a few times. The rearrangement links TRBV4-3 to TRBJ2-5; 8 bases match TRBD1. The CDR3 covers 17 residues. CDR1 LGHNA and CDR2 YSLEER come from the germline V gene. The ends lost 0 bases at V and 2 bases at J; junction bases unmatched: 8. The CDR3 here is CASSQEGPTGGQETQYF. The CDR3 region has the DNA TGCGCCAGCAGCCAAGAAGGGCCCACAGGGGGACAAGAGACCCAGTACTTC.

This sequence joins TRBV12-5 and TRBJ2-3; no clear D gene. CDR1 and CDR2 (germline): LGHNT, FRNRAP. Trimming pared 2 bases from V and 3 bases from J, leaving 6 bases between. CDR3 length equals 13 residues. DNA for the CDR3: TGTGCTAGTGGTTTGCCAGAAACAGATACGCAGTATTTT. Its translation is CASGLPETDTQYF.

The chain carries TRBV2 and TRBJ2-3; 11 bases are shared with TRBD2. Germline loops: CDR1 SNHLY, CDR2 FYNNEI. The CDR3 length is 17 residues. J gave up 2 bases and V 5 bases, and 9 bases lay outside the gene matches. CDR3 in DNA: TGTGCCAGCAGTCAGCGACTAGCGGGACTTTTCACAGATACGCAGTATTTT. It specifies CASSQRLAGLFTDTQYF.

This chain's CDR3 is CASSPPTTLAGRQYF. For the CDR3, the DNA is TGTGCCAGCAGCCCTCCTACGACACTAGCCGGGCGTCAGTATTTT. The genes are TRBV6-2 or TRBV6-3 and TRBJ2-3, with a tentative D call TRBD2 (6 bases). CDR1 MNHEY and CDR2 SVGEGT come from the germline V gene. The V end lost 6 bases, the J end lost 12 bases, and 25 bases lay between the germline ends. The CDR3 covers 15 residues.

V is TRBV5-1 and J is TRBJ2-7, with D possibly TRBD1 on 5 matching bases. The CDR3 has 14 residues. Trimming pared 7 bases from V and 2 bases from J, leaving 16 bases between. CDR1 and CDR2 from the germline V gene are SGHRS and YFSETQ. CDR3 region: CASGKGVLPYEQYF. CDR3 DNA: TGCGCCAGCGGAAAAGGGGTTCTACCCTACGAGCAGTACTTC.

V and J are TRBV18 and TRBJ1-5; TRBD1 matches 7 bases. This CDR3 region has 14 residues. Germline-derived CDR1 and CDR2 are KGHSH and LQKENI. J was trimmed by 9 bases and V by 0 bases; bases with no gene match: 5. The CDR3 spells CASSPPEQGGPQHF. CDR3 nucleotides: TGTGCCAGCTCACCACCGGAGCAGGGGGGGCCCCAGCATTTT.

In regard to this clone: The junction departs from germline at one end; a sequencing error may be responsible. The chain carries TRBV19 and TRBJ2-7; 7 bases line up with TRBD2. Germline CDR1 and CDR2: LNHDA and SQIVND (reference sequence). The CDR3 contains 14 residues. The CDR3 nucleotides are TGTGCCAGCCAGAGGGCGGGAGCTTTCTACGAGCGGTACTTC. Encoded protein: CASQRAGAFYERYF.

This chain joins TRBV7-2 and TRBJ2-3, with 7 positions matching TRBD2. The CDR3 covers 15 residues. The germline gives CDR1 SGHTA, CDR2 FQGNSA. V was pared by 7 bases and J by 6 bases, with 13 bases of the junction left unmatched. The CDR3 DNA follows: TGTGCCAGCACCCCGTGGGCGGGAGCTGTCGATACGCAGTATTTT. Translating gives CASTPWAGAVDTQYF.